The 30 T cell receptor beta chains in this list originate from one sample, sequenced in a study of OX40 agonist ivuxolimab in advanced cancers. Only in-frame clones appear in the TCRdb table, and some are missing; sequencing was by immunoSEQ multiplex PCR. The table records about 64,000 clones, approximately 84% of them present only once. The sample consisted of CD4+ or CD8+ T cells sorted from blood, taken in a trial of the OX40 agonist ivuxolimab. These receptors were taken from an adult with an advanced solid tumor such as melanoma, head and neck, liver or kidney cancer.

The rearrangement joins TRBV19 to TRBJ1-3; D gene uncertain. Germline V gene data show CDR1 as LNHDA and CDR2 as SQIVND (reference sequence). The CDR3 has 13 residues. The V end was cut by 5 bases, the J end by 4 bases, with 9 bases between. This CDR3 is CASSSDGGNTIYF. CDR3 in DNA: TGTGCCAGTAGTTCGGACGGGGGAAACACCATATATTTT. Variable domain in full (rest from reference TRBV19 and TRBJ1-3): DGGITQSPKYLFRKEGQNVTLSCEQNLNHDAMYWYRQDPGQGLRLIYYSQIVNDFQKGDIAEGYSVSREKKESFPLTVTSAQKNPTAFYLCASSSDGGNTIYFGEGSWLTVV.

This clone was found many times. The genes are TRBV5-4 and TRBJ2-6; D unresolved. Per germline, CDR1 SGHNT and CDR2 YYREEE (reference sequence). V was clipped by 4 bases and J by 0 bases, with 8 bases between them. The length of the CDR3 is 15 residues. The DNA for the CDR3 is TGTGCCAGCAGCCCGACACTCTCTGGGGCCAACGTCCTGACTTTC. It codes for CASSPTLSGANVLTF.

The chain employs TRBV2 and TRBJ2-3, with 9 bases lining up with TRBD1. From germline, CDR1 is SNHLY and CDR2 FYNNEI. The CDR3 has 14 residues. Trimming took 5 bases from V and 3 from J; bases not matched to a gene: 3. The CDR3 spells CASSSGTGTDTQYF. DNA for the CDR3: TGTGCCAGCAGTTCCGGGACAGGGACAGATACGCAGTATTTT. The variable domain in full, with the rest retrieved from reference TRBV2 and TRBJ2-3, is EPEVTQTPSHQVTQMGQEVILRCVPISNHLYFYWYRQILGQKVEFLVSFYNNEISEKSEIFDDQFSVERPDGSNFTLKIRSTKLEDSAMYFCASSSGTGTDTQYFGPGTRLTVL.

The chain links TRBV30 to TRBJ2-1; D might be TRBD1 or TRBD2, each matching 6 bases. Deletions cut 2 bases from V and 4 bases from J, with 12 bases between. Germline V CDR1 and CDR2: GTSNPN, SVGIG (reference sequence). This CDR3 is 14 amino acids long. The chain's CDR3 is CAWSTGAPYNEQFF. The CDR3 nucleotides read TGTGCCTGGAGTACGGGGGCCCCTTACAATGAGCAGTTCTTC.

The rearrangement joins TRBV9 to TRBJ2-1, with TRBD2 matching 8 bases. V trimming: 3 bases; J trimming: 10 bases; junction bases outside the gene matches: 9. CDR1 and CDR2 (germline): SGDLS, YYNGEE. The CDR3 is made up of 14 amino acids. The CDR3 spells CASSGHGGADEQFF. As DNA, the CDR3 is TGTGCCAGCAGCGGACACGGGGGGGCTGACGAGCAGTTCTTC.

This chain joins TRBV2 and TRBJ1-1, with 9 positions matching TRBD1. CDR1 is SNHLY, CDR2 FYNNEI, per germline. This CDR3 is built from 15 residues. V lost 6 bases, J lost 1 base, and 6 bases stayed unmatched. CDR3 sequence reads: CASRGTGNENTEAFF. CDR3 DNA: TGTGCCAGCAGGGGGACAGGGAACGAGAACACTGAAGCTTTCTTT.

The chain is built from TRBV5-1 and TRBJ2-6; D not resolved. Germline assignment: CDR1 SGHRS and CDR2 YFSETQ. Trimming took off 2 bases at V and 1 base at J, with 7 bases between the two ends. This CDR3 has 15 residues. Written as DNA, the CDR3 is TGCGCCAGCAGCTTACAAGTTTCTGGGGCCAACGTCCTGACTTTC. As protein: CASSLQVSGANVLTF. The whole variable domain, filled in from reference TRBV5-1 and TRBJ2-6, reads KAGVTQTPRYLIKTRGQQVTLSCSPISGHRSVSWYQQTPGQGLQFLFEYFSETQRNKGNFPGRFSGRQFSNSRSEMNVSTLELGDSALYLCASSLQVSGANVLTFGAGSRLTVL.

This chain joins TRBV28 and TRBJ1-2, with D hard to call. V was pared by 6 bases and J by 4 bases, with 12 bases between. Germline V gene lookup returns CDR1 MDHEN and CDR2 SYDVKM. CDR3 length: 13 amino acids. CDR3 bases: TGTGCCAGCAGAGTTTATAGCACCTATGGCTACACCTTC. Amino acids: CASRVYSTYGYTF.

The chain joins TRBV27 to TRBJ2-3, with TRBD2 identical over 12 bases. The CDR3 is made up of 15 amino acids. The trim removed 4 bases at V and 7 bases at J, leaving 6 bases unmatched. Germline CDR1 MNHEY, CDR2 SMNVEV (reference sequence). In DNA, the CDR3 is TGTGCCAGCAGTTCCCGACTAGCGGGGGTATATACGCAGTATTTT. It translates to CASSSRLAGVYTQYF.

The chain joins TRBV23-1 to TRBJ1-2; unclear D gene. TRBV23-1 is assigned to the ORF class and has an uncertain function. The CDR3 runs to 13 residues. V was cut by 7 bases and J by 8 bases, with 17 bases left in between. The CDR3 sequence is CASILLRSAGYTF. CDR3 bases: TGCGCCAGCATTCTGCTCAGGTCAGCGGGCTACACCTTC.

The rearrangement joins TRBV11-2 to TRBJ2-3; 8 bases line up with TRBD2. Germline V lookup: CDR1 SGHAT, CDR2 FQNNGV. Trimming removed 0 bases from V and 1 base from J; junction bases left unmatched: 9. The CDR3 has 18 residues. The CDR3 DNA is TGTGCCAGCAGCTTAGACTACTTTAGCGGGGTAGGCACAGATACGCAGTATTTT. Protein product: CASSLDYFSGVGTDTQYF. The variable domain in full, completed from reference TRBV11-2 and TRBJ2-3, reads EAGVAQSPRYKIIEKRQSVAFWCNPISGHATLYWYQQILGQGPKLLIQFQNNGVVDDSQLPKDRFSAERLKGVDSTLKIQPAKLEDSAVYLCASSLDYFSGVGTDTQYFGPGTRLTVL.

The chain links TRBV6-1 to TRBJ1-1; no reliable D call. The CDR3 contains 13 residues. The V end was cut by 2 bases, the J end by 0 bases, with 4 bases between. Looked up from germline, CDR1 is MNHNS and CDR2 is SASEGT. CDR3 sequence (DNA): TGTGCCAGCAGTGAACAGTTGAACACTGAAGCTTTCTTT. Protein sequence: CASSEQLNTEAFF.

This chain links TRBV6-5 with TRBJ1-1; 9 nucleotides match TRBD1. Germline V gene lookup returns CDR1 MNHEY and CDR2 SVGAGI. The CDR3 covers 13 residues. The junction had 4 bases not matched to a gene; V was cut back by 5 bases and J by 6 bases. This chain's CDR3 is CASSETGGAEAFF. For the CDR3, the DNA is TGTGCCAGCAGTGAAACAGGGGGCGCTGAAGCTTTCTTT.

The rearrangement joins TRBV18 to TRBJ2-7; weak D call: TRBD2 (6 bases). Germline assignment: CDR1 KGHSH and CDR2 LQKENI. This CDR3 spans 13 amino acids. Between the trimmed V and J ends, which lost 6 bases and 6 bases, there was a span of 15 bases. The CDR3 DNA follows: TGTGCCAGCTCGGGCAGGCCCGGGAGCGAGCAGTACTTC. Encoded protein: CASSGRPGSEQYF. The whole variable domain, remainder taken from reference TRBV18 and TRBJ2-7, is NAGVMQNPRHLVRRRGQEARLRCSPMKGHSHVYWYRQLPEEGLKFMVYLQKENIIDESGMPKERFSAEFPKEGPSILRIQQVVRGDSAAYFCASSGRPGSEQYFGPGTRLTVT.

This sequence joins TRBV5-1 and TRBJ2-7; D unresolved. With 5 bases removed from V and 0 bases from J, the gap between germline ends came to 6 bases. The CDR3 loop spans 12 amino acids. The germline V gene has CDR1 SGHRS and CDR2 YFSETQ. This CDR3 is CASRHSSYEQYF. DNA for the CDR3: TGCGCCAGCAGACATAGCTCCTACGAGCAGTACTTC.

This clone appeared a single time. CDR3 sequence: CASSLRQGGREKLFF. CDR3 in DNA: TGCGCCAGCAGCCTCCGACAGGGAGGGCGAGAAAAACTGTTTTTT. This chain uses TRBV4-1 with TRBJ1-4, with TRBD1 identical over 7 bases. Germline values: CDR1 MGHRA, CDR2 YSYEKL. The CDR3 length is 15 residues. Trimming at V came to 4 bases and at J to 8 bases, leaving 10 bases not matched to a gene.

The chain links TRBV19 to TRBJ2-7; TRBD2 might be the D (5 bases). Between the trimmed V and J ends, which lost 7 bases and 3 bases, there was a span of 16 bases. Per germline, CDR1 LNHDA and CDR2 SQIVND (reference sequence). CDR3 length: 14 residues. The CDR3 nucleotides are TGTGCCAGTATGCGAACAACGGGGAGCTACGAGCAGTACTTC. Translation gives CASMRTTGSYEQYF.

This chain connects TRBV12-5 to TRBJ2-3; possibly TRBD2 for D (6 bases). Trimming left V 8 bases short and J 6 bases short, with 18 bases between. The CDR3 has 14 residues. The germline gives CDR1 LGHNT, CDR2 FRNRAP. CDR3 loop: CASSRAGRADTQYF. The CDR3 nucleotides read TGTGCTAGTTCGAGAGCGGGTCGTGCGGATACGCAGTATTTT. Together with reference TRBV12-5 and TRBJ2-3, the CDR3 gives the full variable domain: DARVTQTPRHKVTEMGQEVTMRCQPILGHNTVFWYRQTMMQGLELLAYFRNRAPLDDSGMPKDRFSAEMPDATLATLKIQPSEPRDSAVYFCASSRAGRADTQYFGPGTRLTVL.

The rearrangement uses TRBV30 and TRBJ2-7, with TRBD2 matching 11 bases. The CDR3 extends over 15 amino acids. V trimming: 7 bases; J trimming: 1 base; junction bases outside the gene matches: 9. Germline V CDR1 and CDR2: GTSNPN, SVGIG (reference sequence). CDR3 sequence: CASGIAGGPSYEQYF. The DNA of the CDR3 is TGTGCCTCTGGCATAGCGGGAGGGCCTTCCTACGAGCAGTACTTC.

This rearrangement joins TRBV11-2 to TRBJ2-7, with 9 bases matching TRBD2. V gave up 4 bases and J gave up 2 bases; unmatched junction bases: 12. The germline gives CDR1 SGHAT, CDR2 FQNNGV. CDR3 length: 17 residues. The CDR3 loop reads CASSSGFKAGGTYEQYF. The CDR3 region has the DNA TGTGCCAGCAGCTCTGGCTTTAAAGCGGGGGGAACCTACGAGCAGTACTTC.

J is TRBJ1-2 and V is TRBV28; the D gene is possibly TRBD1 (6 bases). The V and J ends lost 6 bases and 5 bases respectively, with 16 bases between them. This CDR3 spans 14 amino acids. CDR1 is MDHEN and CDR2 is SYDVKM in the germline V gene. CDR3 sequence reads: CASSHGGRTYGYTF. CDR3 DNA sequence: TGTGCCAGCAGCCATGGGGGGCGTACTTATGGCTACACCTTC.

V is TRBV19 and J is TRBJ2-1, with a tentative D call TRBD2 (6 bases). Trimming cost V 3 bases and J 13 bases, with 25 bases left between them. Germline V CDR1 and CDR2: LNHDA, SQIVND (reference sequence). The CDR3 has 16 residues. CDR3 DNA sequence: TGTGCCAGTAGTATTGGGGGTTTGACGGGGACTCCCTCCCAGTTCTTC. Translating gives CASSIGGLTGTPSQFF.

This chain links TRBV10-3 with TRBJ2-3, with a tentative D call TRBD2 (6 bases). The ends were cut back, 2 bases at V and 2 bases at J, with 17 bases in the middle. The germline V gene encodes CDR1 ENHRY and CDR2 SYGVKD. The CDR3 spans 17 residues. CDR3 sequence: CAISEGGGGILTDTQYF. DNA for the CDR3: TGTGCCATCAGTGAGGGGGGAGGCGGGATTCTCACAGATACGCAGTATTTT.

The rearrangement links TRBV19 to TRBJ1-4, with TRBD1 matching 7 bases. The CDR3 contains 14 residues. Trimming cost V 4 bases and J 1 base; bases outside gene matches: 0. Germline assignment: CDR1 LNHDA and CDR2 SQIVND (reference sequence). The CDR3 region is CASSNRGTNEKLFF. In DNA form, the CDR3 reads TGTGCCAGTAGTAACAGGGGAACTAATGAAAAACTGTTTTTT. Combining the CDR3 with reference TRBV19 and TRBJ1-4 gives the whole variable domain DGGITQSPKYLFRKEGQNVTLSCEQNLNHDAMYWYRQDPGQGLRLIYYSQIVNDFQKGDIAEGYSVSREKKESFPLTVTSAQKNPTAFYLCASSNRGTNEKLFFGSGTQLSVL.

The chain employs TRBV2 and TRBJ2-7; TRBD2 is a possible D gene (6 bases). The CDR3 consists of 15 residues. The V end lost 2 bases, the J end lost 1 base, and 12 bases lay between the germline ends. Germline V lookup: CDR1 SNHLY, CDR2 FYNNEI. CDR3 in amino acids: CASSESGGYSYEQYF. CDR3 DNA: TGTGCCAGCAGTGAATCTGGGGGGTATTCCTACGAGCAGTACTTC.

CDR3 amino acids: CASSGQGKREQYF. The DNA of the CDR3 is TGTGCCTCCTCGGGTCAGGGGAAACGGGAGCAGTACTTC. The J gene is TRBJ2-7, the V gene TRBV10-3, with D perhaps matching TRBD1 (6 bases). CDR3 size: 13 residues. Trimming shortened V by 11 bases and J by 7 bases, and 21 bases separated the two germline ends. Per germline, CDR1 ENHRY and CDR2 SYGVKD.

The rearrangement uses TRBV11-1 and TRBJ2-7, with D perhaps TRBD2 (6 bases). V shed 0 bases and J shed 2 bases, with 14 bases lying between them. The V gene's germline CDR1 is SGHAT and CDR2 FQDESV (reference sequence). This CDR3 has 16 amino acids. The CDR3 DNA follows: TGTGCCAGCAGCTTAGCGCGGGGCGGAGGCACCTACGAGCAGTACTTC. Encoded protein: CASSLARGGGTYEQYF.

The CDR3 bases are TGTGCCATCAGTGAGTCGGCCTTGGCCGCAGACGATGAGCAGTTCTTC. Translating it yields CAISESALAADDEQFF. The chain combines TRBV10-3 with TRBJ2-1; D gene unclear. The CDR3 consists of 16 residues. The V and J ends lost 0 bases and 8 bases respectively, with 17 bases between them. Germline V gene sequence: CDR1 ENHRY, CDR2 SYGVKD.

This clone was seen a single time. The V and J genes are TRBV28 and TRBJ2-3; D possibly corresponds to TRBD2 (5 bases). Trimming stripped 7 bases from V and 0 bases from J, with 8 bases between. The length of the CDR3 is 13 residues. Germline V gives CDR1 MDHEN, CDR2 SYDVKM. The CDR3 sequence: CASKERSTDTQYF. For the CDR3, the DNA is TGTGCCAGCAAGGAGCGGAGCACAGATACGCAGTATTTT.

The rearrangement uses TRBV30 and TRBJ1-1; D possibly corresponds to TRBD1 (5 bases). The CDR3 consists of 13 residues. Germline V gene sequence: CDR1 GTSNPN, CDR2 SVGIG (reference sequence). V shed 2 bases and J shed 4 bases, with 11 bases lying between them. CDR3 sequence (DNA): TGTGCCTGGAGTCCCACCAGGGCCACTGAAGCTTTCTTT. As protein: CAWSPTRATEAFF.